This T cell receptor (beta chain) was captured by sequencing in a study of blood T cell repertoires in COVID-19 (dated by TCRdb to the early 2020s). Study-wide context: The collaborator samples originated in the United States, Italy and Spain and spanned the acute and convalescent phases of COVID-19. The prospective study material was composed of cDNA or gDNA derived from T cells, B-cell-depleted T cells, or PBMCs. Deeply sampled blood TCRbeta repertoires from subjects exposed to, actively infected with, or recovered from COVID-19 were included in the dataset. The repertoires were made available in a free public database intended to serve as a resource for research on the immune response to SARS-CoV-2. Samples came from the ongoing ImmuneRACE study (first 160 participants) plus 1,254 subjects from 6 global collaborators. Sample metadata almost always included a de-identified subject ID, COVID-19 status, age in years and sex. HLA class I and class II types, where available, came from metadata supplied by the sample provider rather than from assay-based typing.

TCRbeta CDR3 regions were amplified from genomic DNA by means of the immunoSEQ Assay, a bias-controlled multiplex PCR. On the authors' methods: Nucleated cell counts per sample were estimated from amplification of reference gene primers within the assay. To quantify the absolute abundance of each unique TCRbeta CDR3 rearrangement, sequence reads were collapsed and filtered. For each sample, productive Simpson clonality was calculated by taking the square root of Simpson's diversity index across productive rearrangements. As stored in TCRdb, this immuneACCESS dataset retains in-frame rearrangements with V and J assigned. A fraction of the clones does not appear; measured against another copy, unresolved V genes explain less than half of the discrepancy, and the remainder lacks a known reason. The DNA was the basis for D and trimming; V, J and clone size are from that table. In this sample the table shows fewer than 250,000 clones, about 85% of which occur a single time. About 6.3% of the sample is held by the ten biggest clonotypes.

Whole blood was collected in K2EDTA tubes by collaborating institutions according to the institutions' own protocols. For TCRbeta analysis, collaborators shipped samples as frozen whole blood, isolated PBMCs, or DNA extracted from either of those sample types. Study-wide findings and limitations: The quantity of clinical and demographic metadata differed by source and by participant and was supplied without curation.

The CDR3 numbers 15 residues from cysteine through phenylalanine. Only the CDR3 DNA stays, 45 bases, in frame from base 1. V drops 3 bases and J drops 8 bases, leaving 18 bases in between. Sequences SGDLS (CDR1) and YYNGEE (CDR2) are obtained from the germline V gene. With respect to this clone: Its antigen is unknown. Base-call qualities are not available, and no considerably larger clone is one nucleotide away.

The material sequenced was peripheral blood. This receptor was obtained from a woman aged 55-69 years with active or convalescent COVID-19. This chain is built from TRBV9 and TRBJ2-1; the D gene is possibly TRBD1, with 5 bases matching. Here the CDR3 is given as CASSDTGLGRDEQFF. At the DNA level, the sequence is TGTGCCAGCAGCGATACAGGTCTGGGGCGCGATGAGCAGTTCTTC.